This entry concerns a single T cell receptor (beta chain). Its antigen is currently unknown. Germline values: CDR1 SGDLS, CDR2 YYNGEE. The CDR3 has 15 residues. V lost 4 bases, J lost 6 bases, and 7 bases stayed unmatched. This record comes from a study of T cell responses to AZD1222 COVID-19 vaccine. The study, taken as a whole, reports: Epitopes outside B.1.351 and B.1.1.7 mutated regions reportedly drew nearly half of spike TCRs. Baseline seropositivity occurred in only a handful of AZD1222 recipients.

The assay was immunoSEQ multiplex PCR, and TCRdb's table has in-frame clones only and misses some. The sample has under 50,000 clones, 89% seen once. The origin of this receptor is an adult who received the AZD1222 COVID-19 vaccine. The specimen was peripheral blood, collected 28 days after the second AZD1222 dose. The chain links TRBV9 to TRBJ2-3; TRBD2 aligns across 11 bases. The CDR3 DNA sequence: TGTGCCAGCAGCCCCAGGGTAGCGGGAGGGGATACGCAGTATTTT. Translating gives CASSPRVAGGDTQYF.